This is a list of T cell receptor beta chains from one sample in a study of early stage breast cancer tumors. Clones were read by immunoSEQ multiplex PCR, and TCRdb kept only the in-frame ones, dropping some. Of 20,000 to 25,000 clones in the sample, 70% to 80% were seen once. Material for sequencing was blood. The origin of the receptors is a person between 55 and 70 years old with breast cancer. CDR3s include the opening cysteine and the closing phenylalanine or tryptophan. Each record gives: D gene, J gene, clone size, V gene, CDR3 protein, CDR3 DNA. A D gene is named only where the DNA matches it firmly. Only some rows state a clone size, as once, few, many or a class for expanded clones.

D gene: TRBD2
J gene: TRBJ2-6
clone size: once
V gene: TRBV4-2
CDR3 protein: CASSQPPGTSGTLSGANVLTF
CDR3 DNA: TGTGCCAGCAGCCAGCCCCCCGGGACTAGCGGGACACTCTCTGGGGCCAACGTCCTGACTTTC

D gene: TRBD1
J gene: TRBJ1-5
clone size: .
V gene: TRBV6-5
CDR3 protein: CASSPTGIQPQHF
CDR3 DNA: TGTGCCAGCAGCCCGACAGGGATTCAGCCCCAGCATTTT

D gene: .
J gene: TRBJ2-6
clone size: once
V gene: TRBV6-1
CDR3 protein: CASELALGANVLTF
CDR3 DNA: TGTGCCAGTGAACTCGCTCTTGGGGCCAACGTCCTGACTTTC

D gene: TRBD1
J gene: TRBJ2-2
clone size: .
V gene: TRBV2
CDR3 protein: CAGGAQGGMNTGELFF
CDR3 DNA: TGTGCCGGAGGGGCACAGGGGGGCATGAACACCGGGGAGCTGTTTTTT

D gene: TRBD1
J gene: TRBJ2-1
clone size: .
V gene: TRBV2
CDR3 protein: CASSQDRGNYNEQFF
CDR3 DNA: TGTGCCAGCAGTCAAGACAGGGGGAACTACAATGAGCAGTTCTTC

D gene: TRBD1
J gene: TRBJ1-1
clone size: .
V gene: TRBV5-4
CDR3 protein: CASSSQNDRGPAFF
CDR3 DNA: TGTGCCAGCAGCTCCCAAAACGACAGGGGGCCCGCTTTCTTT

D gene: .
J gene: TRBJ1-3
clone size: .
V gene: TRBV25-1
CDR3 protein: CASSEFVGSGNTIYF
CDR3 DNA: TGTGCCAGCAGTGAATTTGTGGGCTCTGGAAACACCATATATTTT

D gene: TRBD2
J gene: TRBJ2-5
clone size: .
V gene: TRBV27
CDR3 protein: CASSFTGGLGTQYF
CDR3 DNA: TGTGCCAGCAGTTTTACGGGGGGGCTTGGGACCCAGTACTTC

D gene: .
J gene: TRBJ2-5
clone size: .
V gene: TRBV10-3
CDR3 protein: CATSTDQETQYF
CDR3 DNA: TGTGCCACCTCGACAGACCAAGAGACCCAGTACTTC

D gene: TRBD1
J gene: TRBJ1-2
clone size: few
V gene: TRBV19
CDR3 protein: CASTPQGQGWYGYTF
CDR3 DNA: TGTGCCAGTACTCCCCAGGGACAGGGTTGGTATGGCTACACCTTC

D gene: TRBD1
J gene: TRBJ2-2
clone size: few
V gene: TRBV6-1
CDR3 protein: CASSQGQVITGELFF
CDR3 DNA: TGTGCCAGCAGTCAGGGACAGGTGATCACCGGGGAGCTGTTTTTT

D gene: .
J gene: TRBJ2-7
clone size: .
V gene: TRBV11-1
CDR3 protein: CASSLFMRSGGYEQYF
CDR3 DNA: TGTGCCAGCAGCTTATTTATGAGGAGTGGGGGGTACGAGCAGTACTTC

D gene: TRBD1
J gene: TRBJ2-7
clone size: few
V gene: TRBV5-4
CDR3 protein: CASMPGQGMGEQYF
CDR3 DNA: TGTGCCAGCATGCCGGGACAGGGTATGGGGGAGCAGTACTTC

D gene: .
J gene: TRBJ2-5
clone size: .
V gene: TRBV27
CDR3 protein: CASSRYGREETQYF
CDR3 DNA: TGTGCCAGCAGTCGGTACGGGAGAGAAGAGACCCAGTACTTC

D gene: .
J gene: TRBJ1-2
clone size: .
V gene: TRBV11-3
CDR3 protein: CASSLMGYDGYTF
CDR3 DNA: TGTGCCAGCAGCTTAATGGGGTACGATGGCTACACCTTC

D gene: TRBD1
J gene: TRBJ1-6
clone size: .
V gene: TRBV7-8
CDR3 protein: CASSLATGGSLHF
CDR3 DNA: TGTGCCAGCAGCTTGGCGACAGGGGGGTCCCTCCACTTT

D gene: TRBD1
J gene: TRBJ1-5
clone size: .
V gene: TRBV9
CDR3 protein: CASSAGGYQPQHF
CDR3 DNA: TGTGCCAGCAGCGCAGGGGGGTATCAGCCCCAGCATTTT

D gene: TRBD1
J gene: TRBJ1-2
clone size: .
V gene: TRBV5-1
CDR3 protein: CASSPRTGDGYTF
CDR3 DNA: TGCGCCAGCAGCCCCCGGACAGGGGATGGCTACACCTTC

D gene: .
J gene: TRBJ1-6
clone size: .
V gene: TRBV19
CDR3 protein: CASSKRGNSPLHF
CDR3 DNA: TGTGCCAGTAGTAAACGGGGTAATTCACCCCTCCACTTT

D gene: .
J gene: TRBJ1-3
clone size: .
V gene: TRBV15
CDR3 protein: CATSRGGLGNTIYF
CDR3 DNA: TGTGCCACCAGCAGAGGAGGTCTTGGAAACACCATATATTTT